This is a list of T cell receptor beta chains from one sample in a study of blood T cell repertoires in COVID-19. Libraries were prepared by immunoSEQ multiplex PCR; TCRdb keeps only in-frame clonotypes and omits some of them. This sample yields over 200,000 clones, of which around 86% are seen a single time; around 5.4% belongs to the top ten. The sequencing input was peripheral blood. The receptors stem from a human donor in a cohort sampled during active COVID-19. The conserved cysteine and the conserved F or W are not part of the CDR3 here. Fields, in order: D gene, CDR3 length, V gene, CDR3 protein. A D gene is named only where the DNA matches it firmly.

d_gene: TRBD1
len: 14
v_gene: TRBV7-9
CDR3aa: ASSSSGTGAHYGYT

d_gene: TRBD2
len: 12
v_gene: TRBV24-1
CDR3aa: ATSGSGRLYEQY

d_gene: .
len: 14
v_gene: TRBV28
CDR3aa: ASSTPRAQPTYEQY

d_gene: TRBD2
len: 13
v_gene: TRBV28
CDR3aa: ATSLTGGGGNIQY

d_gene: TRBD1
len: 13
v_gene: TRBV4-2
CDR3aa: ASSQTEDRVTEAF

d_gene: TRBD2
len: 12
v_gene: TRBV6-2/TRBV6-3
CDR3aa: ASSLAGGTYEQY

d_gene: TRBD1
len: 14
v_gene: TRBV30
CDR3aa: AWSALRQGRSYEQY

d_gene: TRBD2
len: 13
v_gene: TRBV5-5
CDR3aa: ASSPSGTGYYEQY

d_gene: .
len: 15
v_gene: TRBV6-1
CDR3aa: ASSGAGQTIPYNEQF

d_gene: .
len: 13
v_gene: TRBV7-6
CDR3aa: ASSFRAETGETQY

d_gene: .
len: 9
v_gene: TRBV7-3
CDR3aa: ASSSTGEAF

d_gene: .
len: 12
v_gene: TRBV3-1/TRBV3-2
CDR3aa: ASSQDSRLNGYT

d_gene: TRBD1
len: 13
v_gene: TRBV6-5
CDR3aa: ASSYSAGGSYGYT

d_gene: TRBD1
len: 14
v_gene: TRBV7-6
CDR3aa: ASSLLTGTGAYEQY

d_gene: TRBD2
len: 13
v_gene: TRBV7-3
CDR3aa: ASSPGTTRTDTQY

d_gene: TRBD2
len: 15
v_gene: TRBV4-1
CDR3aa: ASSQRSPSGSINEQF

d_gene: .
len: 13
v_gene: TRBV27
CDR3aa: ASSLYRGALWGYT

d_gene: .
len: 15
v_gene: TRBV4-2
CDR3aa: ASSLKTSGLFTDTQY

d_gene: TRBD2
len: 12
v_gene: TRBV25-1
CDR3aa: ASTFSGRGYEQY

d_gene: .
len: 12
v_gene: TRBV7-6
CDR3aa: ASSLGGLTGELF

d_gene: .
len: 14
v_gene: TRBV16
CDR3aa: ASSQSLVAPQEGYT

d_gene: .
len: 11
v_gene: TRBV15
CDR3aa: ATSLELNTEAF

d_gene: TRBD1
len: 13
v_gene: TRBV18
CDR3aa: ASSDGQGGNQPQH

d_gene: .
len: 14
v_gene: TRBV19
CDR3aa: ASTAPERLNTGELF

d_gene: TRBD1
len: 13
v_gene: TRBV7-2
CDR3aa: ASSLGQGYTGELF

d_gene: .
len: 11
v_gene: TRBV7-2
CDR3aa: ASSPQGNYGYT

d_gene: .
len: 10
v_gene: TRBV2
CDR3aa: ASSQGMRGYT